The rows below give T cell receptor beta chains drawn from one sample of a study of T cells in tuberculosis. Using immunoSEQ multiplex PCR, the repertoire was profiled, and TCRdb retains in-frame clones only, with some absent. The data hold 35,000 to 50,000 clones, with around 94% observed a single time. What was sequenced was PBMCs. These receptors originate from a donor aged 5 to 30 with latent tuberculosis or without tuberculosis infection. Some clones in this sample may be carry-over from other donors' samples. Both conserved end residues are part of each CDR3. The D gene is left open where the match is weak. Size is stated for part of the rows, as once, few or many counts, or as a class when the clone is expanded.

v_gene: TRBV28
len: 13
abundance: -
d_gene: -
j_gene: TRBJ2-5
CDR3nt: TGTGCCATCCAACACCAGTCTCAAGAGACCCAGTACTTC
CDR3aa: CAIQHQSQETQYF

v_gene: TRBV6-1
len: 14
abundance: -
d_gene: -
j_gene: TRBJ1-4
CDR3nt: TGTGCCAGCAGTACCCGACAGGAAAATGAAAAACTGTTTTTT
CDR3aa: CASSTRQENEKLFF

v_gene: TRBV9
len: 14
abundance: -
d_gene: TRBD1
j_gene: TRBJ1-2
CDR3nt: TGTGCCAGCAGCCCCCCACCGGGACAGTATGGCTACACCTTC
CDR3aa: CASSPPPGQYGYTF

v_gene: TRBV5-6
len: 14
abundance: -
d_gene: -
j_gene: TRBJ1-4
CDR3nt: TGTGCCAGCAGCTCAGTGGGGAGGACTGAAAAACTGTTTTTT
CDR3aa: CASSSVGRTEKLFF

v_gene: TRBV4-1
len: 17
abundance: -
d_gene: -
j_gene: TRBJ2-1
CDR3nt: TGCGCCAGCAGCCAAGATATCGAACAGGGTATCTACAATGAGCAGTTCTTC
CDR3aa: CASSQDIEQGIYNEQFF

v_gene: TRBV15
len: 19
abundance: -
d_gene: TRBD1
j_gene: TRBJ2-7
CDR3nt: TGTGCCACCAGCAGAGGGGACAGGGGGCCTTTCCTTAGCTCCTACGAGCAGTACTTC
CDR3aa: CATSRGDRGPFLSSYEQYF

v_gene: TRBV14
len: 14
abundance: few
d_gene: TRBD2
j_gene: TRBJ2-7
CDR3nt: TGTGCCAGCAGCGATCTAGCGGGAGCTTACGAGCAGTACTTC
CDR3aa: CASSDLAGAYEQYF

v_gene: TRBV27
len: 14
abundance: -
d_gene: -
j_gene: TRBJ1-1
CDR3nt: TGTGCCAGCAGTTTAGGGCTCGGGAACACTGAAGCTTTCTTT
CDR3aa: CASSLGLGNTEAFF

v_gene: TRBV9
len: 16
abundance: -
d_gene: TRBD1
j_gene: TRBJ2-3
CDR3nt: TGTGCCAGCAGCGCAGAGGGACAGGGCCTCACAGATACGCAGTATTTT
CDR3aa: CASSAEGQGLTDTQYF

v_gene: TRBV4-2
len: 15
abundance: -
d_gene: -
j_gene: TRBJ2-1
CDR3nt: TGTGCCAGCAGCGCCGAGGGAAACTCCTACAATGAGCAGTTCTTC
CDR3aa: CASSAEGNSYNEQFF

v_gene: TRBV30
len: 15
abundance: -
d_gene: -
j_gene: TRBJ2-7
CDR3nt: TGTGCCTGGAGTCAATACCCACAAACCATAAACGAGCAGTACTTC
CDR3aa: CAWSQYPQTINEQYF

v_gene: TRBV19
len: 14
abundance: once
d_gene: TRBD1
j_gene: TRBJ2-5
CDR3nt: TGTGCCAGTAGTACCTTTGGACAGGGAGAGACCCAGTACTTC
CDR3aa: CASSTFGQGETQYF

v_gene: TRBV7-9
len: 17
abundance: -
d_gene: TRBD1
j_gene: TRBJ2-7
CDR3nt: TGTGCCAGCAGCCCTAGACAGGGGGACTCGAGATCCTACGAGCAGTACTTC
CDR3aa: CASSPRQGDSRSYEQYF

v_gene: TRBV5-1
len: 15
abundance: -
d_gene: TRBD1
j_gene: TRBJ2-3
CDR3nt: TGCGCCAGCAGCTTGGTGGGGACAGCCTCAGATACGCAGTATTTT
CDR3aa: CASSLVGTASDTQYF

v_gene: TRBV5-1
len: 14
abundance: -
d_gene: -
j_gene: TRBJ2-5
CDR3nt: TGCGCCAGCAGCTTGCGTCACAGCCAAGAGACCCAGTACTTC
CDR3aa: CASSLRHSQETQYF

v_gene: TRBV2
len: 14
abundance: -
d_gene: TRBD1
j_gene: TRBJ1-4
CDR3nt: TGTGCCAGCAGCCTACAGGGGGCTCGTGAAAAACTGTTTTTT
CDR3aa: CASSLQGAREKLFF

v_gene: TRBV2
len: 17
abundance: few
d_gene: -
j_gene: TRBJ1-2
CDR3nt: TGTGCCAGCAGTGAAGCCAAACAGGGTTTTTCCCTCTATGGCTACACCTTC
CDR3aa: CASSEAKQGFSLYGYTF

v_gene: TRBV19
len: 14
abundance: once
d_gene: TRBD2
j_gene: TRBJ2-1
CDR3nt: TGTGCCAGTACCATTAGCGGGAGCAGTAATGAGCAGTTCTTC
CDR3aa: CASTISGSSNEQFF

v_gene: TRBV19
len: 16
abundance: -
d_gene: -
j_gene: TRBJ2-7
CDR3nt: TGTGCCAGTAGTATGACCAGGCCTCAGTGGCTCTACGAGCAGTACTTC
CDR3aa: CASSMTRPQWLYEQYF

v_gene: TRBV11-2
len: 11
abundance: -
d_gene: -
j_gene: TRBJ1-1
CDR3nt: TGTGCCAGCAGCCATGGACTCGAAGCTTTCTTT
CDR3aa: CASSHGLEAFF

v_gene: TRBV5-1
len: 14
abundance: -
d_gene: -
j_gene: TRBJ1-1
CDR3nt: TGCGCCAGCAGCTTGGAAGGCGGAATCACTGAAGCTTTCTTT
CDR3aa: CASSLEGGITEAFF

v_gene: TRBV4-2
len: 17
abundance: -
d_gene: TRBD2
j_gene: TRBJ2-2
CDR3nt: TGTGCCAGCAGCCAAGATTCGGGGGGGGCGCAGTCCGGGGAGCTGTTTTTT
CDR3aa: CASSQDSGGAQSGELFF

v_gene: TRBV29-1
len: 11
abundance: -
d_gene: -
j_gene: TRBJ1-3
CDR3nt: TGCAGCGCCTACGGGGGAAACACCATATATTTT
CDR3aa: CSAYGGNTIYF

v_gene: TRBV7-9
len: 17
abundance: -
d_gene: TRBD1
j_gene: TRBJ1-3
CDR3nt: TGTGCCAGCAGTCTGGGTAGGGGGCTGAGCTCTGGAAACACCATATATTTT
CDR3aa: CASSLGRGLSSGNTIYF

v_gene: TRBV4-1
len: 17
abundance: -
d_gene: TRBD1
j_gene: TRBJ1-3
CDR3nt: TGCGCCAGCAGCCATGTGACAGGGGAAAGGTGGGGAAACACCATATATTTT
CDR3aa: CASSHVTGERWGNTIYF

v_gene: TRBV19
len: 14
abundance: -
d_gene: -
j_gene: TRBJ2-7
CDR3nt: TGTGCCAGTAGTATCTCCAGCGGACCCTACGAGCAGTACTTC
CDR3aa: CASSISSGPYEQYF

v_gene: TRBV29-1
len: 13
abundance: -
d_gene: TRBD1
j_gene: TRBJ2-7
CDR3nt: TGCAGCGCCCGAAAGGACAGGGCCTACGAGCAGTACTTC
CDR3aa: CSARKDRAYEQYF

v_gene: TRBV6-6
len: 12
abundance: -
d_gene: -
j_gene: TRBJ2-2
CDR3nt: TGTGCCAGCAGTTTATTCTCCGGGGAGCTGTTTTTT
CDR3aa: CASSLFSGELFF

v_gene: TRBV9
len: 16
abundance: -
d_gene: TRBD2
j_gene: TRBJ2-1
CDR3nt: TGTGCCAGCAGCGCTACTCTAGCGGGCCTCTACAATGAGCAGTTCTTC
CDR3aa: CASSATLAGLYNEQFF

v_gene: TRBV9
len: 14
abundance: -
d_gene: -
j_gene: TRBJ2-2
CDR3nt: TGTGCCAGCAGCCCGTGGACAGACACCGGGGAGCTGTTTTTT
CDR3aa: CASSPWTDTGELFF

v_gene: TRBV19
len: 15
abundance: -
d_gene: -
j_gene: TRBJ1-2
CDR3nt: TGTGCCAGTAGTACCGGGACATTTTTGTATTATGGCTACACCTTC
CDR3aa: CASSTGTFLYYGYTF

v_gene: TRBV28
len: 12
abundance: -
d_gene: -
j_gene: TRBJ1-4
CDR3nt: TGTGCCAGCAATTCGGGACAAGAAAAACTGTTTTTT
CDR3aa: CASNSGQEKLFF

v_gene: TRBV4-3
len: 15
abundance: -
d_gene: TRBD1
j_gene: TRBJ2-1
CDR3nt: TGCGCCAGCAGCCACTCCCCGGACAGGGTCAATGAGCAGTTCTTC
CDR3aa: CASSHSPDRVNEQFF

v_gene: TRBV7-9
len: 11
abundance: -
d_gene: -
j_gene: TRBJ2-1
CDR3nt: TGTGCCAACAGGGAGAGCGGGGAGCAGTTCTTC
CDR3aa: CANRESGEQFF

v_gene: TRBV28
len: 16
abundance: -
d_gene: -
j_gene: TRBJ2-2
CDR3nt: TGTGCCAGCAGTCTACGGGACTTTACGAACACCGGGGAGCTGTTTTTT
CDR3aa: CASSLRDFTNTGELFF

v_gene: TRBV2
len: 13
abundance: -
d_gene: TRBD1
j_gene: TRBJ1-2
CDR3nt: TGTGCCAGCAGTTTCAGACAGGGGAATGGCTACACCTTC
CDR3aa: CASSFRQGNGYTF

v_gene: TRBV6-1
len: 14
abundance: once
d_gene: -
j_gene: TRBJ2-5
CDR3nt: TGTGCCAGCAGTGAAAGGGGCGCTAAAGAGACCCAGTACTTC
CDR3aa: CASSERGAKETQYF

v_gene: TRBV28
len: 11
abundance: -
d_gene: -
j_gene: TRBJ1-1
CDR3nt: TGTGCCAGCAATCGGAACACTGAAGCTTTCTTT
CDR3aa: CASNRNTEAFF

v_gene: TRBV29-1
len: 10
abundance: -
d_gene: TRBD2
j_gene: TRBJ2-1
CDR3nt: TGCAGCGGGGGGGGGAATGAGCAGTTCTTC
CDR3aa: CSGGGNEQFF

v_gene: TRBV4-3
len: 17
abundance: -
d_gene: TRBD1
j_gene: TRBJ2-3
CDR3nt: TGCGCCAGCAGCCAAGAGGGACAGGGAGGGTGGCCAGATACGCAGTATTTT
CDR3aa: CASSQEGQGGWPDTQYF

v_gene: TRBV29-1
len: 13
abundance: once
d_gene: -
j_gene: TRBJ2-7
CDR3nt: TGCAGCGTCGTATTAACAGGTCGTTACGAGCAGTACTTC
CDR3aa: CSVVLTGRYEQYF

v_gene: TRBV4-3
len: 16
abundance: once
d_gene: -
j_gene: TRBJ1-1
CDR3nt: TGCGCCAGCAGCCAAGTCCTCGGGGGGCAGGACACTGAAGCTTTCTTT
CDR3aa: CASSQVLGGQDTEAFF

v_gene: TRBV5-1
len: 13
abundance: -
d_gene: -
j_gene: TRBJ2-1
CDR3nt: TGCGCCAGCAGTCACGACAGGCCCCTGGAGCAGTTCTTC
CDR3aa: CASSHDRPLEQFF

v_gene: TRBV7-2
len: 14
abundance: -
d_gene: TRBD1
j_gene: TRBJ2-7
CDR3nt: TGTGCCAGCAGCCCAGGACAGGCTTGGGGCGAGCAGTACTTC
CDR3aa: CASSPGQAWGEQYF

v_gene: TRBV7-2
len: 15
abundance: -
d_gene: -
j_gene: TRBJ1-2
CDR3nt: TGTGCCAGCAGCTTAGTGAGGCGACCGAGCTATGGCTACACCTTC
CDR3aa: CASSLVRRPSYGYTF